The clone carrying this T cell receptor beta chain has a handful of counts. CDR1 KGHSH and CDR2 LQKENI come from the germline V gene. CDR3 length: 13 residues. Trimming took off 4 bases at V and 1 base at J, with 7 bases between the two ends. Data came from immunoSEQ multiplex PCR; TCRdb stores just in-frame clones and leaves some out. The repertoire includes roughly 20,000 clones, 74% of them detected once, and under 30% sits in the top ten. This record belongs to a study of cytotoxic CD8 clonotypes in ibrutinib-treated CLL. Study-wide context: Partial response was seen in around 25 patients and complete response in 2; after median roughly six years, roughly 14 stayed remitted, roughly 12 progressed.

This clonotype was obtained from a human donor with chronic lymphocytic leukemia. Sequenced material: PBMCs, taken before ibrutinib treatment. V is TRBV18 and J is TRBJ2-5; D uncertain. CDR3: CASSQDLQETQYF. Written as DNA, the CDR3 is TGTGCCAGCTCACAAGACCTCCAAGAGACCCAGTACTTC.